Following are 9 T cell receptor beta chains from one sample sequenced in a study of ipilimumab plus nivolumab after autologous stem cell transplantation. Libraries were prepared by immunoSEQ multiplex PCR; TCRdb keeps only in-frame clonotypes and omits some of them. The top ten clones hold 20% of a sample with roughly 20,000 clones, 70% to 80% of them seen once. This specimen consisted of PBMCs, obtained in a trial of ipilimumab plus nivolumab as post-transplant consolidation. These TCRs come from a male donor with diffuse large B-cell lymphoma.

This clone showed up just a few times. V gene TRBV19 combines with J gene TRBJ1-1; 8 positions match TRBD1. The CDR3 totals 15 residues. V shed 6 bases, J shed 2 bases, and the junction held 8 bases outside the gene matches. Germline CDR1 reads LNHDA; CDR2 reads SQIVND (reference sequence). CDR3 region: CASRTIDRGNTEAFF. CDR3 sequence (DNA): TGTGCCAGTAGAACGATCGACAGGGGTAACACTGAAGCTTTCTTT.

The CDR3 region has the DNA TGTGCCAGCAGTCCCGGGGGGGCCTGGACCGGGGAGCTGTTTTTT. Protein: CASSPGGAWTGELFF. The V and J genes are TRBV6-5 and TRBJ2-2; 8 nucleotides match TRBD2. Germline loops: CDR1 MNHEY, CDR2 SVGAGI. This CDR3 contains 15 residues. Germline trimming cut 5 bases from V and 5 bases from J; bases unmatched to any gene: 7.

Concerning this clone: The sample carries other DNA sequences with the same CDR3. The V and J genes are TRBV9 and TRBJ1-3; D not certain. Trimming shortened V by 0 bases and J by 0 bases, and 4 bases separated the two germline ends. Germline CDR1 SGDLS, CDR2 YYNGEE. This CDR3 region has 14 residues. CDR3 residues: CASSVGSSGNTIYF. CDR3 DNA: TGTGCCAGCAGCGTAGGTTCCTCTGGAAACACCATATATTTT.

Remarks on this clone: The same CDR3 arises from other DNA sequences in this sample as well. The V call is TRBV7-6, the J call TRBJ1-5; 9 nucleotides agree with TRBD1. The CDR3 is 16 amino acids. The germline V gene encodes CDR1 SGHVS and CDR2 FNYEAQ. The ends lost 2 bases at V and 7 bases at J; junction bases unmatched: 9. For the CDR3, the DNA is TGTGCCAGCAGCTTATCAACAGGGGGCCAGGGGCAGCCCCAGCATTTT. It is translated as CASSLSTGGQGQPQHF.

V and J are TRBV7-9 and TRBJ1-2, with TRBD1 matching 11 bases. The CDR3 loop spans 17 amino acids. Trimming cost V 0 bases and J 6 bases; bases outside gene matches: 9. Per the germline V gene, CDR1 is SEHNR and CDR2 is FQNEAQ (reference sequence). The DNA for the CDR3 is TGTGCCAGCAGCTTAGCGATGGGACAGGGGGTTGAAAATGGCTACACCTTC. Its protein product is CASSLAMGQGVENGYTF.

V and J are TRBV30 and TRBJ1-4, with D possibly TRBD1 on 5 matching bases. Germline-derived CDR1 and CDR2 are GTSNPN and SVGIG (reference sequence). V was clipped by 1 base and J by 8 bases, with 5 bases between them. The CDR3 has 11 amino acids. CDR3 in amino acids: CAWSEGEKLFF. DNA for the CDR3: TGTGCCTGGAGTGAGGGGGAAAAACTGTTTTTT.

The chain has TRBV18 and TRBJ2-3, with D perhaps being TRBD1 or TRBD2 (5 bases each). The V end was cut by 2 bases, the J end by 3 bases, with 6 bases between. Germline CDR1 reads KGHSH; CDR2 reads LQKENI. CDR3 length: 13 amino acids. The CDR3 DNA is TGTGCCAGCTCACCAGGGGGAACAGATACGCAGTATTTT. This translates into CASSPGGTDTQYF.

The chain employs TRBV28 and TRBJ2-3; D not resolved. Trimming took off 10 bases at V and 2 bases at J, with 13 bases between the two ends. The CDR3 runs to 13 residues. Germline V gene sequence: CDR1 MDHEN, CDR2 SYDVKM. The CDR3 reads CATTPHYTDTQYF. In nucleotides, the CDR3 is TGTGCCACTACCCCTCACTACACAGATACGCAGTATTTT.

This clone was seen a single time. The V call is TRBV28, the J call TRBJ2-2; tentatively, D is TRBD2 (6 bases). Per germline, CDR1 MDHEN and CDR2 SYDVKM. The CDR3 loop spans 15 amino acids. Trimming took 3 bases from V and 3 from J, leaving 11 bases between them. The CDR3 spells CASSFGGADTGELFF. Here the CDR3 DNA reads TGTGCCAGCAGTTTCGGAGGGGCCGACACCGGGGAGCTGTTTTTT.